These T cell receptor beta chains were read from a single sample in a study of blood T cell repertoires in COVID-19. Generated by immunoSEQ multiplex PCR, the TCRdb table keeps only in-frame clones and is missing some. The sample carries about 340,000 clones, about 90% recorded once. The specimen was peripheral blood. All receptors derive from a woman between 45 and 65 years old with COVID-19, enrolled during active disease. Each CDR3 is given with its conserved first and last residue. Fields, in order: clone size, V gene, D gene, J gene, CDR3 protein, CDR3 DNA. The D gene is left open where the match is weak. Rows give clone size only sometimes, using once, few, many, or a class for an expanded clone.

size: -
V: TRBV6-5
D: -
J: TRBJ1-6
CDR3: CASSSRSLNSPLHF
DNA: TGTGCCAGCAGTTCGCGTTCTCTTAATTCACCCCTCCACTTT

size: -
V: TRBV3-1/TRBV3-2
D: TRBD2
J: TRBJ2-7
CDR3: CASSPSGSRYEQYF
DNA: TGTGCCAGCAGCCCTAGCGGGAGTAGGTACGAGCAGTACTTC

size: -
V: TRBV6-5
D: TRBD2
J: TRBJ2-7
CDR3: CASSYSGRGTYEQYF
DNA: TGTGCCAGCAGTTACTCGGGGAGGGGTACGTACGAGCAGTACTTC

size: -
V: TRBV9
D: TRBD1
J: TRBJ2-7
CDR3: CASSRQGGTGAYEQYF
DNA: TGTGCCAGCAGTCGTCAGGGGGGGACAGGGGCCTACGAGCAGTACTTC

size: -
V: TRBV7-9
D: TRBD1
J: TRBJ2-3
CDR3: CASSLRKTGGAATDTQYF
DNA: TGTGCCAGCAGCTTAAGGAAGACAGGGGGCGCGGCCACAGATACGCAGTATTTT

size: -
V: TRBV27
D: -
J: TRBJ2-7
CDR3: CASSFRGNEQYF
DNA: TGTGCCAGCAGTTTCCGAGGGAACGAGCAGTACTTC

size: once
V: TRBV19
D: -
J: TRBJ2-7
CDR3: CASSIWGEALTEQYF
DNA: TGTGCCAGTAGTATCTGGGGGGAGGCGTTAACGGAGCAGTACTTC

size: -
V: TRBV30
D: -
J: TRBJ1-2
CDR3: CAWSGYGLGYTF
DNA: TGTGCCTGGAGTGGTTACGGGTTGGGCTACACCTTC

size: -
V: TRBV9
D: TRBD1
J: TRBJ2-7
CDR3: CASSAGTGAEQYF
DNA: TGTGCCAGCAGTGCCGGGACAGGCGCGGAGCAGTACTTC

size: -
V: TRBV4-1
D: TRBD1
J: TRBJ1-6
CDR3: CASSQLTGKDSPLHF
DNA: TGCGCCAGCAGCCAACTGACAGGGAAGGATTCACCCCTCCACTTT